This TCR beta chain was documented in a study of T cells in Graves' hyperthyroidism and ophthalmopathy. Overall study results and limits: In blood, most of the thyroid clonotypes expanded above 0.001 were also present.

CDR3 size: 12 residues. V was clipped by 9 bases and J by 7 bases; unmatched bases: 8. Germline assignment: CDR1 MGHRA and CDR2 YSYEKL. Clinical symptoms, serum thyroxine and TRAb, thyroid ultrasound and orbital computed tomography together formed the diagnostic basis. A word on this clonotype: Antigen unknown.

TCR beta CDR3 region amplification was performed from RNA transcripts. Primed by the HTBI set, a first-round RT-PCR was run on the TCR CDR3. TCRdb ran MiXCR on the multiplex PCR reads and lists one entry per CDR3 protein. This sample has about 380,000 distinct CDR3 sequences, with less than 20% found just once. This chain links TRBV4-1 with TRBJ1-1, with 7 bases identical to TRBD1. Material: blood. This sequence was found in a man younger than 35 with Graves' ophthalmopathy. The CDR3 loop reads CASQQGLGEAFF. Here the CDR3 DNA reads TGCGCCAGTCAACAGGGGTTGGGTGAAGCTTTCTTT.